What follows are 7 T cell receptor beta chains derived from one specimen sequenced in a study of shared clonotypes between healthy human individuals. Sequenced by immunoSEQ multiplex PCR; TCRdb stores in-frame clones only, minus some. The table lists 2 million to 2.5 million clones, more than 85% of them singletons. Sequenced sample: naive CD4+ T cells from PBMCs. Subset reported: CD45RA+ positively selected. These receptors all stem from a man aged 18 to 29 in good health. Some clones in this sample may be carry-over from other donors' samples.

This rearrangement joins TRBV30 to TRBJ1-1, with D possibly TRBD1 on 5 matching bases. CDR3 length equals 15 residues. In germline, CDR1 is GTSNPN, CDR2 SVGIG (reference sequence). Trimming stripped 2 bases from V and 7 bases from J, with 20 bases between. CDR3 loop: CAWSYRDPGNGEAFF. DNA for the CDR3: TGTGCCTGGAGTTACCGGGACCCGGGCAACGGTGAAGCTTTCTTT.

The V call is TRBV6-6, the J call TRBJ2-7; TRBD1 matches at 7 bases. Germline CDR1 reads MNHNY; CDR2 reads SVGAGI (reference sequence). The CDR3 extends over 14 amino acids. V lost 5 bases, J lost 3 bases, and 7 bases stayed unmatched. CDR3 residues: CASSPLGQIYEQYF. In nucleotides, the CDR3 is TGTGCCAGCAGTCCGCTGGGACAGATCTACGAGCAGTACTTC.

V usage is TRBV4-1 and J usage is TRBJ2-3; 10 nucleotides match TRBD2. The ends lost 1 base at V and 0 bases at J; junction bases unmatched: 10. CDR3 length: 19 amino acids. Germline V CDR1 and CDR2: MGHRA, YSYEKL. The CDR3 loop is CASSQGGARLAGSTDTQYF. The CDR3 nucleotides read TGCGCCAGCAGCCAAGGTGGTGCGCGACTAGCGGGTAGCACAGATACGCAGTATTTT.

The CDR3 DNA follows: TGTGCCAGCAGCCCCAAGGGGGGCGGGACTAGCACAGATACGCAGTATTTT. This codes for CASSPKGGGTSTDTQYF. This sequence joins TRBV7-9 and TRBJ2-3; either TRBD1 or TRBD2 may fit D (6 bases each). CDR3 size: 17 residues. CDR1 is SEHNR and CDR2 is FQNEAQ in the germline V gene (reference sequence). The V gene lost 5 bases and the J gene lost 0 bases, with 18 bases spanning the gap.

This sequence joins TRBV5-4 and TRBJ2-2; a possible D gene is TRBD1 (5 bases). Trimming pared 0 bases from V and 5 bases from J, leaving 11 bases between. The CDR3 extends over 15 amino acids. The germline gives CDR1 SGHNT, CDR2 YYREEE (reference sequence). The CDR3 protein is CASSLGAGYTGELFF. DNA of the CDR3: TGTGCCAGCAGCTTGGGAGCAGGGTATACCGGGGAGCTGTTTTTT.

The chain combines TRBV30 with TRBJ2-7; D may be TRBD2 (5 bases). CDR1 and CDR2 from the germline V gene are GTSNPN and SVGIG (reference sequence). The CDR3 length is 14 residues. V dropped 1 base and J dropped 2 bases, with 12 bases sitting between them. CDR3 DNA sequence: TGTGCCTGGAGTGCGCTAGGGAGTGCCTACGAGCAGTACTTC. This gives the protein CAWSALGSAYEQYF.

The J gene is TRBJ1-1, the V gene TRBV18, with TRBD1 identical over 7 bases. Germline V gene lookup returns CDR1 KGHSH and CDR2 LQKENI. V shed 6 bases and J 0 bases; nucleotides not matched to a gene: 7. The CDR3 has 15 residues. The CDR3 protein is CASSRGDRVNTEAFF. CDR3 coding DNA: TGTGCCAGCTCGCGGGGCGACAGGGTGAACACTGAAGCTTTCTTT.